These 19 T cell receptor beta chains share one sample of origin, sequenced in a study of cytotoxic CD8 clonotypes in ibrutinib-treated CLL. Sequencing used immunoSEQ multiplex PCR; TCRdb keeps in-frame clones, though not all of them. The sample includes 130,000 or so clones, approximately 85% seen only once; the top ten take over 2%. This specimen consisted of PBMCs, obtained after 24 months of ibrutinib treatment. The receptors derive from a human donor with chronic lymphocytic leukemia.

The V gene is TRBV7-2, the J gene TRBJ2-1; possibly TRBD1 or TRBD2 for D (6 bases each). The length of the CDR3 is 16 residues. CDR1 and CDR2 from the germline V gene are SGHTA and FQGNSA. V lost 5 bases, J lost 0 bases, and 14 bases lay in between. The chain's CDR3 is CASSPQGRDSYNEQFF. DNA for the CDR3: TGTGCCAGCAGCCCTCAGGGGCGGGACTCCTACAATGAGCAGTTCTTC. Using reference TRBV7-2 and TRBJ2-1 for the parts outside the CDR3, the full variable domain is GAGVSQSPSNKVTEKGKDVELRCDPISGHTALYWYRQSLGQGLEFLIYFQGNSAPDKSGLPSDRFSAERTGGSVSTLTIQRTQQEDSAVYLCASSPQGRDSYNEQFFGPGTRLTVL.

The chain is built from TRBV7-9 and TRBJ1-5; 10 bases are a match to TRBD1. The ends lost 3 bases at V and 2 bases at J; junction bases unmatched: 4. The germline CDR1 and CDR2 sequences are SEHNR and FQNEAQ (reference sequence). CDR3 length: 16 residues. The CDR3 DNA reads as TGTGCCAGCAGCTTGGGACAGGGGAGCCGCAATCAGCCCCAGCATTTT. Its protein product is CASSLGQGSRNQPQHF. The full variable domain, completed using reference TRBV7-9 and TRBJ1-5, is DTGVSQNPRHKITKRGQNVTFRCDPISEHNRLYWYRQTLGQGPEFLTYFQNEAQLEKSRLLSDRFSAERPKGSFSTLEIQRTEQGDSAMYLCASSLGQGSRNQPQHFGDGTRLSIL.

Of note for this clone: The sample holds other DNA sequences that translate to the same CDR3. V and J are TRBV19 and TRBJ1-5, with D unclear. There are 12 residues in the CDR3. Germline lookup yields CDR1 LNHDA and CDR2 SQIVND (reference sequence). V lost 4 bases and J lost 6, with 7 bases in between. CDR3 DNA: TGTGCCAGTAGTACGAGTCGTCAGCCCCAGCATTTT. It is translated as CASSTSRQPQHF.

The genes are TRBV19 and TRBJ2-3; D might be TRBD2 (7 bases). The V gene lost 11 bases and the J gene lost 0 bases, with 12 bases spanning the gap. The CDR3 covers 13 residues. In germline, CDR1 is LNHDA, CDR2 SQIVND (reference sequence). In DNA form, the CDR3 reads TGTGCCGCGGGGGCGGCTAGCACAGATACGCAGTATTTT. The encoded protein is CAAGAASTDTQYF.

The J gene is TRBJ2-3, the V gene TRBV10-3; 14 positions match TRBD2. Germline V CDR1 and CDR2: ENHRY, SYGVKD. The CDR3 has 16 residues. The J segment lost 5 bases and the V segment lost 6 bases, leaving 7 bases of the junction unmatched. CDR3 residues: CAISPTSGGAIDTQYF. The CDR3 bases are TGTGCCATCAGCCCGACTAGCGGGGGGGCCATAGATACGCAGTATTTT.

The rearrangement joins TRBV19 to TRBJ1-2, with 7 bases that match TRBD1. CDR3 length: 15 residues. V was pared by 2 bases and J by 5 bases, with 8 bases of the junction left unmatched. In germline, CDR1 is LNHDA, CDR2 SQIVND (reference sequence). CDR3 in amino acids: CASSITGQVAYGYTF. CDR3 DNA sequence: TGTGCCAGTAGTATAACAGGACAGGTAGCATATGGCTACACCTTC. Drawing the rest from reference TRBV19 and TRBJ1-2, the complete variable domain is DGGITQSPKYLFRKEGQNVTLSCEQNLNHDAMYWYRQDPGQGLRLIYYSQIVNDFQKGDIAEGYSVSREKKESFPLTVTSAQKNPTAFYLCASSITGQVAYGYTFGSGTRLTVV.

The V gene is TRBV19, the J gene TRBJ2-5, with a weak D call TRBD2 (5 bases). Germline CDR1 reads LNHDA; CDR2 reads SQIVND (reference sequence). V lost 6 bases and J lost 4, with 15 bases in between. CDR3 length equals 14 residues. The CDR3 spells CASRLRGGGETQYF. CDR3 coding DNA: TGTGCCAGTAGGCTACGGGGTGGAGGAGAGACCCAGTACTTC.

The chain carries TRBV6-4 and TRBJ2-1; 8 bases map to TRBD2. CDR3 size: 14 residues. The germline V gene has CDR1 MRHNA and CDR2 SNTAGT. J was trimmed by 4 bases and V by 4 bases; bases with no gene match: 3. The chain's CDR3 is CASSVSGAYNEQFF. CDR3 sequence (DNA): TGTGCCAGCAGTGTTAGCGGGGCGTACAATGAGCAGTTCTTC.

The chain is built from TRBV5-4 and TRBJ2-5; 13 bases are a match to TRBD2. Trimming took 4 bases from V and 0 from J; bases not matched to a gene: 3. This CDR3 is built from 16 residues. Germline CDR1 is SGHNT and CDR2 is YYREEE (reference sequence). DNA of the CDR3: TGTGCCAGCAGCCCAGGACTAGCGGGGGACCAAGAGACCCAGTACTTC. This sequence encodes CASSPGLAGDQETQYF.

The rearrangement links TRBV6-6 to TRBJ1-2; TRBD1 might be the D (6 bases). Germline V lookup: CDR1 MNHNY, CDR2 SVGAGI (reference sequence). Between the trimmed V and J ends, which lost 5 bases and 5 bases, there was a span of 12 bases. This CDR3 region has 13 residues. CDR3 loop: CASSPQRGYGYTF. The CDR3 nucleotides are TGTGCCAGCAGTCCACAGAGGGGGTATGGCTACACCTTC.

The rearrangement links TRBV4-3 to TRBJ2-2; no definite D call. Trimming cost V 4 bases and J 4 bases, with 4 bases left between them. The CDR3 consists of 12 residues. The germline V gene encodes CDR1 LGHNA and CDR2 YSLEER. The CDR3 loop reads CASSRVTGELFF. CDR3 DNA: TGCGCCAGCAGCCGGGTCACCGGGGAGCTGTTTTTT.

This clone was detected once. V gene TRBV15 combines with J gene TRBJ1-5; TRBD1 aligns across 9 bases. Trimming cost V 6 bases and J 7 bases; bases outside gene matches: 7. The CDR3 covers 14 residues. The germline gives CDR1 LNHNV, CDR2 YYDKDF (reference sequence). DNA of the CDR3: TGTGCCACCAGACAGGGGGCAGTTAACCAGCCCCAGCATTTT. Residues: CATRQGAVNQPQHF. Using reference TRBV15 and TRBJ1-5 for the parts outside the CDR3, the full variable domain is DAMVIQNPRYQVTQFGKPVTLSCSQTLNHNVMYWYQQKSSQAPKLLFHYYDKDFNNEADTPDNFQSRRPNTSFCFLDIRSPGLGDTAMYLCATRQGAVNQPQHFGDGTRLSIL.

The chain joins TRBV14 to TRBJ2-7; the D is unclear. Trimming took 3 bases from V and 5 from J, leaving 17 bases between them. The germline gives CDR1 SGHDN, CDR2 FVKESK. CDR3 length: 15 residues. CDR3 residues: CASSQRISGSDEQYF. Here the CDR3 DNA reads TGTGCCAGCAGCCAGAGAATATCAGGTTCGGACGAGCAGTACTTC.

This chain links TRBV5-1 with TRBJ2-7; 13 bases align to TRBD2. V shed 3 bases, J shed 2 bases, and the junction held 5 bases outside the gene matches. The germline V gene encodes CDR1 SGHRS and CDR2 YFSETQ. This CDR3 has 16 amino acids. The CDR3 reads CASSSRTSGGTYEQYF. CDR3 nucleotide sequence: TGCGCCAGCAGCTCACGGACTAGCGGGGGCACCTACGAGCAGTACTTC.

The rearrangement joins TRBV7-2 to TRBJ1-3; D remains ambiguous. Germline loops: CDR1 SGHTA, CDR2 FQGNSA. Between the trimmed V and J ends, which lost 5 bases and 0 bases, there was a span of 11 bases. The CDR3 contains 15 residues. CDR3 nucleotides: TGTGCCAGCAGCCGACGGACGATCTCTGGAAACACCATATATTTT. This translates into CASSRRTISGNTIYF.

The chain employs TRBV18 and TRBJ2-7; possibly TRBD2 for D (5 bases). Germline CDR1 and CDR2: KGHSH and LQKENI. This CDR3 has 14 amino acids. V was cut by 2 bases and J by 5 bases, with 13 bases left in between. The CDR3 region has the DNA TGTGCCAGCTCACCATCCGAGGGATTAGACGAGCAGTACTTC. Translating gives CASSPSEGLDEQYF.

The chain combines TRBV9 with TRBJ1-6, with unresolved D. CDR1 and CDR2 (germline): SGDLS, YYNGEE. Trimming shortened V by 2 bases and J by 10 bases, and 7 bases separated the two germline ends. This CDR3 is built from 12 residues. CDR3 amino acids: CASSVDYSPLHF. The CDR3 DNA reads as TGTGCCAGCAGCGTTGATTACTCACCCCTCCACTTT.

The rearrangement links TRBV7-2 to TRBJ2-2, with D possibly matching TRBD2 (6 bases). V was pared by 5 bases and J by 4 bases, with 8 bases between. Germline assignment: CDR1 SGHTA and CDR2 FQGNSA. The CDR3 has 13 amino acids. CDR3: CASSRRATGELFF. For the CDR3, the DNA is TGTGCCAGCAGCCGGAGGGCCACCGGGGAGCTGTTTTTT.

CDR3 bases: TGTGCCAGCGGACTCTCGAGCACAGATACGCAGTATTTT. Amino acids: CASGLSSTDTQYF. The chain is built from TRBV25-1 and TRBJ2-3; D perhaps matches TRBD2 (5 bases). V shed 8 bases and J shed 0 bases, with 9 bases lying between them. This CDR3 has 13 amino acids. The V gene's germline CDR1 is MGHDK and CDR2 SYGVNS. The full variable domain, with the rest looked up from reference TRBV25-1 and TRBJ2-3, is EADIYQTPRYLVIGTGKKITLECSQTMGHDKMYWYQQDPGMELHLIHYSYGVNSTEKGDLSSESTVSRIRTEHFPLTLESARPSHTSQYLCASGLSSTDTQYFGPGTRLTVL.